Described below is a single T cell receptor (beta chain) sequence and its context. The sample comes from a study of cytomegalovirus exposure and HLA in healthy donors. This CDR3 comprises 16 residues. Germline-derived CDR1 and CDR2 are SGHRS and YFSETQ. V lost 1 base and J lost 4; bases outside the gene matches: 2. Both 60 Vbeta primers and 13 Jbeta primers went into the PCR. Method: immunoSEQ multiplex PCR; TCRdb's copy keeps in-frame clones and lacks some. The data contain roughly 43,000 clones, about 80% of them singletons. The chain uses TRBV5-1 and TRBJ2-5, with 15 bases matching TRBD2. The TCR was taken from a man aged 25-40 years in good health and CMV-seronegative. Sequencing input: PBMCs. The CDR3 DNA sequence: TGCGCCAGCAGCTTGCTGGGACTAGCGGGAGGAGAGACCCAGTACTTC. It codes for CASSLLGLAGGETQYF.